This entry is about one T cell receptor (beta chain). Germline loops: CDR1 SSHAT, CDR2 FNYEAQ (reference sequence). The CDR3 totals 12 residues. The data derive from a study of T cells in Graves' hyperthyroidism and ophthalmopathy. Those patients with uncontrolled infection, other autoimmune disease, pregnancy or lactation were excluded. Amplified TCR beta CDR3 regions came from RNA transcripts. A set of HTBI primers served as the primers for a first-round RT-PCR of the TCR CDR3. TCRdb reanalysed the multiplex PCR reads using MiXCR and keeps one entry per CDR3 protein. The sample holds over 500,000 distinct CDR3 sequences, about 46% seen once.

The clonotype originates from an adult woman with Graves' disease, either hyperthyroidism or ophthalmopathy (not recorded which). The sequencing sample was made of peripheral blood or thyroid tissue (not recorded which). The V call is TRBV7-7, the J call TRBJ1-1; a weak D match, TRBD1 (5 bases). Written as DNA, the CDR3 is TGTGCTAGACTAGACTGGGGGTGGGAAGCTTTCTTT. This codes for CARLDWGWEAFF.